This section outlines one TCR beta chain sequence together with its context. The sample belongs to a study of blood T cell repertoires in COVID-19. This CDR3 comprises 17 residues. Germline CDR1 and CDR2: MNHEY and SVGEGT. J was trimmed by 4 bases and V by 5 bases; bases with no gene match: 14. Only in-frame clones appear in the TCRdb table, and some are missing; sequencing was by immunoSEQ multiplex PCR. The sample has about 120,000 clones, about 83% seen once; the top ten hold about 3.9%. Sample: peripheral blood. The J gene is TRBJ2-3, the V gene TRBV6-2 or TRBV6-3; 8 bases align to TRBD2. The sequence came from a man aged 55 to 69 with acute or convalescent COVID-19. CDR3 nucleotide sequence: TGTGCCAGCAGTACCCCCGTACAGCGGGAGAGAGCAGATACGCAGTATTTT. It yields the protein CASSTPVQRERADTQYF.